What follows is one T cell receptor beta chain and its context. Random hexamers were used to reverse transcribe the RNA input (about 0.5 to 1 ug). MiXCR, run by TCRdb on the immunoSEQ multiplex PCR reads, gives a single entry per CDR3 protein. The sample lists about 140,000 distinct CDR3 sequences, 95% occurring once. This specimen comes from a study of CD8 T cells in Susac syndrome. Sequenced: CD4+ T cells from PBMCs. The sequence was collected from a human donor with Susac syndrome.

The CDR3: CASSSPAGHPSPLHF. CDR3 bases: TGTGCCAGCAGCTCTCCGGCGGGACATCCTTCACCCCTCCACTTT. The chain combines TRBV5-6 with TRBJ1-6; the D gene is possibly TRBD1 (6 bases). With 3 bases removed from V and 9 bases from J, the gap between germline ends came to 16 bases. The germline V gene encodes CDR1 SGHDT and CDR2 YYEEEE. The CDR3 has 15 amino acids.